Below, 18 T cell receptor beta chains from the same sample are listed, as sequenced in a study of T-cell memory formation after mild COVID-19. TCRdb ran MiXCR on the 5' RACE reads and lists one entry per CDR3 protein. The top ten hold under 25% of the sample, which has 300,000 to 350,000 distinct CDR3 sequences, over 11% seen once. Sequenced material: PBMCs or a T cell subset sorted from them (not recorded which). Source of these receptors: a man younger than 30 who had mild COVID-19 (a few samples of this study predate the infection). Cell type and time point are not known.

V is TRBV5-1 and J is TRBJ2-1; possibly TRBD2 for D (5 bases). Germline V gene lookup returns CDR1 SGHRS and CDR2 YFSETQ. The CDR3 length is 15 residues. Trimming removed 1 base from V and 5 bases from J, with 13 bases in between. The chain's CDR3 is CASSLWGVMNNEQFF. The CDR3 DNA reads TGCGCCAGCAGCTTGTGGGGAGTGATGAACAATGAGCAGTTCTTC.

The genes are TRBV7-8 and TRBJ2-5; a weak D match, TRBD1 (5 bases). CDR3 length: 13 amino acids. V lost 5 bases to trimming and J lost 3 bases, with 10 bases between them. Germline CDR1 SGHVS, CDR2 FQNEAQ. The CDR3 here is CASSVDREETQYF. Here the CDR3 DNA reads TGTGCCAGCAGCGTAGACAGAGAAGAGACCCAGTACTTC.

The chain uses TRBV5-1 and TRBJ2-5; D unresolved. The CDR3 is 14 amino acids. Germline assignment: CDR1 SGHRS and CDR2 YFSETQ. V lost 0 bases and J lost 5, with 11 bases in between. The CDR3 reads CASSLGLRRETQYF. The CDR3, as DNA: TGCGCCAGCAGCTTGGGCCTCCGACGGGAGACCCAGTACTTC.

The sample holds a few counts of this clonotype. The chain links TRBV6-5 to TRBJ2-2; TRBD1 matches at 8 bases. Germline V lookup: CDR1 MNHEY, CDR2 SVGAGI. The ends lost 0 bases at V and 3 bases at J; junction bases unmatched: 6. This CDR3 has 17 residues. The CDR3 spells CASSYSLGTGYTGELFF. In DNA form, the CDR3 reads TGTGCCAGCAGTTACTCCCTCGGGACAGGATACACCGGGGAGCTGTTTTTT.

In this sample, this clonotype turned up many times. The chain has TRBV6-8 and TRBJ2-5; 10 bases agree with TRBD1. J lost 2 bases, V lost 7 bases, and 4 bases had no gene match. The V gene's germline CDR1 is MNHGY and CDR2 SAAAGT. The CDR3 runs to 14 residues. DNA for the CDR3: TGTGCCAGCACCGGACAGGGGGATCAAGAGACCCAGTACTTC. Translating gives CASTGQGDQETQYF.

The chain uses TRBV7-2 and TRBJ2-1; D call uncertain. This CDR3 is built from 14 residues. V was clipped by 1 base and J by 7 bases, with 11 bases between them. Looked up from germline, CDR1 is SGHTA and CDR2 is FQGNSA. CDR3 in amino acids: CASSLEGRWNEQFF. The CDR3 nucleotides read TGTGCCAGCAGCTTAGAAGGACGGTGGAATGAGCAGTTCTTC.

This clonotype turned up a few times. The J gene is TRBJ2-3, the V gene TRBV7-7; 11 bases are shared with TRBD1. The CDR3 has 16 amino acids. CDR1 and CDR2 (germline): SSHAT, FNYEAQ (reference sequence). V shed 5 bases, J shed 5 bases, and the junction held 9 bases outside the gene matches. The CDR3 nucleotides read TGTGCCAGCAGCAGAGGGACAGGGGGGTTAAGAGATACGCAGTATTTT. It codes for CASSRGTGGLRDTQYF.

In this sample, this clonotype turned up many times. The genes are TRBV5-5 and TRBJ2-2; TRBD1 might be the D (6 bases). The germline V gene encodes CDR1 SGHKS and CDR2 YYEKEE (reference sequence). Trimming pared 5 bases from V and 6 bases from J, leaving 11 bases between. CDR3 length: 13 residues. The CDR3: CASSRQVSGELFF. As DNA, the CDR3 is TGTGCCAGCAGTCGACAGGTCTCCGGGGAGCTGTTTTTT.

This chain connects TRBV5-6 to TRBJ2-3; no clear D. Trimming pared 0 bases from V and 0 bases from J, leaving 8 bases between. The CDR3 is 15 amino acids. Germline V CDR1 and CDR2: SGHDT, YYEEEE. CDR3 DNA sequence: TGTGCCAGCAGCTTGGCCTGGGGAAGCACAGATACGCAGTATTTT. Translated, it gives CASSLAWGSTDTQYF.

V and J are TRBV7-3 and TRBJ2-2, with unresolved D. The CDR3 consists of 13 residues. Germline V gene data show CDR1 as SGHTA and CDR2 as FQGTGA. Deletions cut 5 bases from V and 6 bases from J, with 10 bases between. The CDR3 region is CASSGQYSGELFF. The CDR3 region has the DNA TGTGCCAGCAGCGGGCAGTATTCCGGGGAGCTGTTTTTT.

This clonotype was seen many times. As DNA, the CDR3 is TGTGCCAGCAGTTACCGAGGGGGCATAGGGACTGAAGCTTTCTTT. As protein: CASSYRGGIGTEAFF. This chain uses TRBV6-5 with TRBJ1-1, with 7 bases identical to TRBD1. The junction had 8 bases not matched to a gene; V was cut back by 2 bases and J by 5 bases. The V gene's germline CDR1 is MNHEY and CDR2 SVGAGI. The CDR3 is 15 amino acids.

This rearrangement joins TRBV2 to TRBJ1-2, with 9 bases lining up with TRBD1. V trimming: 1 base; J trimming: 8 bases; junction bases outside the gene matches: 5. CDR3 length: 14 residues. Germline values: CDR1 SNHLY, CDR2 FYNNEI. This CDR3 is CASSEETGGAGYTF. CDR3 in DNA: TGTGCCAGCAGTGAAGAAACAGGGGGCGCGGGCTACACCTTC.

Ten or more counts support this clonotype. The J gene is TRBJ2-4, the V gene TRBV7-2; no firm D call. The V and J ends lost 4 bases and 4 bases respectively, with 8 bases between them. This CDR3 contains 13 residues. Germline CDR1 SGHTA, CDR2 FQGNSA. CDR3 coding DNA: TGTGCCAGCAGCTCGACGACTAAAAACATTCAGTACTTC. Translating gives CASSSTTKNIQYF.

This clonotype came up a few times. The rearrangement joins TRBV7-9 to TRBJ2-3; no clear D gene. The V end was cut by 8 bases, the J end by 0 bases, with 12 bases between. Germline values: CDR1 SEHNR, CDR2 FQNEAQ (reference sequence). The length of the CDR3 is 14 residues. The CDR3 sequence is CASGRKTSTDTQYF. CDR3 DNA: TGTGCCAGCGGGCGGAAGACTAGCACAGATACGCAGTATTTT.

This clonotype came up a few times. J is TRBJ2-2 and V is TRBV7-8; 8 positions agree with TRBD1. There are 17 residues in the CDR3. Germline CDR1 is SGHVS and CDR2 is FQNEAQ. Losses at the gene ends were 0 bases for V and 4 bases for J; bases not matched to a gene: 7. The CDR3 loop reads CASSLAEGTGRTGELFF. The CDR3 DNA reads as TGTGCCAGCAGCTTAGCGGAAGGGACAGGTCGCACCGGGGAGCTGTTTTTT.

This clonotype was seen many times. The J gene is TRBJ1-1, the V gene TRBV7-9; D not resolved. Trimming removed 1 base at V and 2 bases at J, with 11 bases between. The CDR3 sequence is 15 residues long. Germline V gene data show CDR1 as SEHNR and CDR2 as FQNEAQ (reference sequence). The DNA of the CDR3 is TGTGCCAGCAGCTTAGTCGGCAGTTCAAACACTGAAGCTTTCTTT. Its translation: CASSLVGSSNTEAFF.

J is TRBJ2-5 and V is TRBV5-1; weak D call: TRBD2 (6 bases). The CDR3 has 14 amino acids. The V gene lost 4 bases and the J gene lost 3 bases, with 13 bases spanning the gap. The germline gives CDR1 SGHRS, CDR2 YFSETQ. CDR3 loop: CASSPGTAEETQYF. CDR3 nucleotide sequence: TGCGCCAGCAGCCCGGGGACTGCAGAAGAGACCCAGTACTTC.

This clonotype was counted between two and nine times. The chain carries TRBV7-9 and TRBJ2-4, with 8 bases matching TRBD2. This CDR3 region has 16 residues. CDR1 is SEHNR, CDR2 FQNEAQ, per germline (reference sequence). The V gene end was trimmed by 1 base and the J gene end by 7 bases; junction bases not matched to a gene: 9. CDR3 sequence (DNA): TGTGCCAGCAGCTTAGGCTCGCGGGGGGTTCTCAACATTCAGTACTTC. It is translated as CASSLGSRGVLNIQYF. The full variable domain, in which reference TRBV7-9 and TRBJ2-4 provide the parts outside the CDR3, is DTGVSQNPRHKITKRGQNVTFRCDPISEHNRLYWYRQTLGQGPEFLTYFQNEAQLEKSRLLSDRFSAERPKGSFSTLEIQRTEQGDSAMYLCASSLGSRGVLNIQYFGAGTRLSVL.